Listed here is a single T cell receptor (beta chain). Its antigen is unknown. Base qualities are missing; no much larger clone stands one base away. The donors were healthy, HIV-negative adults with no recently reported acute infections or vaccinations. All donors were Caucasian adults living in Nashville, Tennessee, USA. CD4+ T cells were enriched by magnetic negative selection; naive cells were then positively selected on CD45RA, and the negative fraction formed the memory subset. Blood was obtained by leukapheresis, after which PBMCs were separated by Ficoll-Histopaque density gradient centrifugation and cryopreserved in liquid nitrogen vapor phase. Analytical flow cytometry was used to check the purity and quantity of each magnetically sorted T cell population. Genomic DNA was isolated from each sorted fraction and quantified by UV absorbance on a Nanodrop 2000c. This sample is drawn from a study of shared clonotypes between healthy human individuals (dated by TCRdb to the early 2020s). Some background on the complete study: The cohort included a few men and a couple of women between 18 and 49 years of age. For each donor, CD4 naive and CD4 memory were each run on three plates, CD8 naive on two plates, and CD8 memory on one plate. To estimate repertoire size and how much clonotypes are shared between individuals, the study performed deep sequencing of blood TCR repertoires from roughly five healthy adults. To increase sequencing depth and limit assay-specific biases, TCR repertoire library preparation and sequencing were carried out by different laboratories using diverse techniques. Each donor's leukapheresis produced roughly between roughly 0.85 and 9.5 billion PBMCs.

Using the deep immunoSEQ assay, TCR CDR3 regions were amplified from genomic DNA by multiplex PCR. Genomic DNA extracted from each cell subset was distributed evenly over all wells of several immunoSEQ 96-well plates, and each plate served as one replicate. For sorted subsets, approximately 190 ng of genomic DNA, equivalent to 30,000 or so T cell genomes, went into each replicate PCR. Purified libraries were quantified with a Qubit 3.0 fluorometer, sized on a Bioanalyzer 2100, and re-quantified with the KAPA Library Quantification kit. Every immunoSEQ 96-well plate was sequenced on a separate single-read 150-cycle Illumina NextSeq 550 flow cell. Concerning the study's data processing: Because only junctional sequences without quality scores were contained in the immunoSEQ output, filtering matching that applied to full-length reads could not be performed. Sequences were annotated with PyIR, a Python wrapper for IgBLAST v1.9, using IMGT germline references to assign V/J genes and CDR3. Reads were filtered out if the reads had weak V/J assignments (E-value above 1e-6), no CDR3, stop codons, out-of-frame junctions, or ambiguous translated residues. V3J clonotypes were defined as sequences sharing an identical inferred V gene, J gene, and CDR3 amino acid sequence. To compute the percentage overlap between repertoires, the number of shared unique clonotypes was divided by the size of the smaller repertoire. Repertoire richness was assessed with RTK rarefaction, the Chao1 estimator, and Recon v2.1 estimates of unobserved clonotypes. Generation probabilities for all TCRbeta clonotypes obtained by the gDNA method from several donors were computed using OLGA. This immuneACCESS table, as held by TCRdb, lists in-frame sequences with V and J called but not all clones. Of the missing ones, under half trace to an unresolved V gene in checked studies; the others have no known cause. Clone size and V and J calls were adopted from that table, with D and trimming inferred from the DNA. The sample yields around 2,000,000 clones; 85% to 95% were counted once. The ten most abundant clones make up 0.1% to 0.15% of the sample.

The germline V gene sets CDR1 to MDHEN and CDR2 to SYDVKM. Inclusive of the bounding cysteine and phenylalanine, the CDR3 is 14 residues long. Only the CDR3 DNA stays, 42 bases, in frame from base 1. V gives up 10 bases and J gives up 10 bases, and the segment between their germline ends measures 20 bases. Summary of the overall study and its limitations: Only blood was sampled, and tissue TCR repertoires likely differ from those in blood. When a few donors were compared, the shared fraction of clonotypes was about 5% for naive CD4, approximately 3.5% for naive CD8, about 2.5% for memory CD4, and 0.35% to 0.4% for memory CD8. Based on pairwise subsampling, the degree of clonotype sharing among donors was expected to be affected by sequencing depth. Compared with non-shared clonotypes, clonotypes shared by all four sorted-subset donors had higher generation probabilities. Because the study included a small number of donors, the genetic and exposure-history diversity represented was limited. Even with the large sequencing depth, rarefaction of the sorted-subset datasets indicated that sequencing was incomplete. Larger estimated clonotype richness was generally found for naive subsets than for memory subsets.

The receptor's source is a man between 18 and 29 years old in good health. The sequence joins TRBV28 to TRBJ1-6; the D gene assignment is ambiguous. The specimen was naive CD4+ T cells sorted from blood. The sample's cell subset or site label, decoded: CD45RA+ positively selected. CDR3 protein: CATEILGGRSPLHF. The nucleotides are TGTGCCACCGAAATCCTGGGTGGAAGGTCACCCCTCCACTTT.